This T cell receptor (beta chain) was sequenced for a study of cytotoxic CD8 clonotypes in ibrutinib-treated CLL. Study-level information: Responses comprised approximately 24 partial and 2 complete; at median around 70 months, about 14 remained remitted and roughly 12 progressed. Study-wide findings and caveats: Clonality increased at ibrutinib response, then returned toward baseline at progression. Among the clonotypes, public ones were uncommon and contracted or held stable on treatment.

On this clone itself: No antigen is known for it.

Data came from immunoSEQ multiplex PCR; TCRdb stores just in-frame clones and leaves some out. This sample has roughly 150,000 clones, with approximately 80% found just once. Looked up from germline, CDR1 is SQVTM and CDR2 is ANQGSEA. The V and J ends lost 7 bases and 2 bases respectively, with 11 bases between them. The CDR3 is made up of 12 amino acids. The V gene is TRBV29-1, the J gene TRBJ1-1; no firm D call. The sequenced sample was PBMCs, obtained after 12 months of ibrutinib treatment. This sequence originates from a human donor with chronic lymphocytic leukemia. In DNA, the CDR3 is TGCAGCGCTATTCCGGGCAACACTGAAGCTTTCTTT. It codes for CSAIPGNTEAFF.